This note documents a single T cell receptor beta chain sequence. How the authors handled the data: Reference gene primer amplification yielded estimated nucleated cell counts. TCRdb keeps only in-frame clones here, not all; method: immunoSEQ multiplex PCR. V and J calls and clone size follow that table, whereas D and trimming were derived from the DNA. The sample includes roughly 74,000 clones, roughly 88% of them seen just once. The record originates from a study of blood T cell repertoires in COVID-19. Study in general: Specimens from acute and convalescent COVID-19 originated in the United States, Italy and Spain. Sources were T cells, B-cell-depleted T cells, or PBMCs; the material itself was cDNA or gDNA.

V lost 4 bases to trimming and J lost 4 bases; unmatched junction nucleotides: 8. This CDR3 is built from 15 residues. Germline V lookup: CDR1 SGHRS, CDR2 YFSETQ. Sequences were obtained from peripheral blood. The chain couples TRBV5-1 to TRBJ2-7, with 10 bases aligning to TRBD1. The sequence was collected from a man between 65 and 85 years old with active or convalescent COVID-19. CDR3 sequence: CASSPGTGDFYEQYF. The DNA of the CDR3 is TGCGCCAGCAGCCCAGGGACAGGGGATTTTTACGAGCAGTACTTC.